This T cell receptor (beta chain) stems from a study of technical replicates of blood from several donors. This CDR3 has 14 residues. Trimming left V 9 bases short and J 1 base short, with 15 bases between. The germline gives CDR1 SNHLY, CDR2 FYNNEI. The repertoire was sequenced with immunoSEQ multiplex PCR; TCRdb's copy has only in-frame clones and lacks some. Altogether 66,000 or so clones are present, more than 95% being singletons, with the ten largest covering approximately 0.18%. The chain employs TRBV2 and TRBJ2-5; D gene unclear. Sequenced sample: T cells isolated from PBMCs. The receptor was derived from a human donor in good health. CDR3 protein: CASTFVALQETQYF. The CDR3 DNA sequence: TGTGCCAGTACCTTTGTGGCTCTCCAAGAGACCCAGTACTTC.